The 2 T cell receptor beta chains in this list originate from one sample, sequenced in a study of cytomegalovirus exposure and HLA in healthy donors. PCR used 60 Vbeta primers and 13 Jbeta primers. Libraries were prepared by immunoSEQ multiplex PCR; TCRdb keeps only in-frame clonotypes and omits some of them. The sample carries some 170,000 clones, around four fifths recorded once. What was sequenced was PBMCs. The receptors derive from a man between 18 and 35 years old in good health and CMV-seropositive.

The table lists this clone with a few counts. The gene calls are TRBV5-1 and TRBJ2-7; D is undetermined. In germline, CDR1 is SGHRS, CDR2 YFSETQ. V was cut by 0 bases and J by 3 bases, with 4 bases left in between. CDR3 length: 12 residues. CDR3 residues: CASSLDYYEQYF. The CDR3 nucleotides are TGCGCCAGCAGCTTGGACTACTACGAGCAGTACTTC.

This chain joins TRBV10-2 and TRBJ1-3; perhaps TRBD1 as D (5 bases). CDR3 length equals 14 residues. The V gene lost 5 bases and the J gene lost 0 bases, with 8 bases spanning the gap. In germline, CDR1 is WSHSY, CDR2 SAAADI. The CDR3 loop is CASSLQDSGNTIYF. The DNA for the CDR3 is TGCGCCAGCAGTTTACAGGACTCTGGAAACACCATATATTTT.